This TCR beta chain was captured by sequencing in a study of beta chain features in type 1 diabetes (dated by TCRdb to 2017 to 2018). Study-wide context: Mean age, gender distribution, total cell number and subset yield were not different between patients and healthy donors. Across all samples, about 110 million sorted cells were examined, and cell number per subset correlated strongly with RNA yield. Regulatory and stem cell-like memory subsets were isolated from only 8 patients and roughly 8 healthy donors, whereas naive and central memory subsets came from all 28 donors. In the study, TCRB repertoires of sorted circulating CD4+ T cell subsets from recently diagnosed type 1 diabetes patients were compared with those of matched healthy donors.

Each donor gave one peripheral blood draw, approximately 120 mL on average, collected into heparinised tubes. Naive, central memory, regulatory and stem cell-like memory CD4+ T cells were sorted on a BD FACSAria II using a panel including CD45RO, CCR7, CD25, CD127, CD95 and CD27. Purity was above 95% for every sorted population. Right away, PBMCs were isolated by Lymphoprep density gradient centrifugation and were stained directly, with no culture step. To minimize batch effects, samples were stained and sorted in pairs, one healthy donor with one patient per experiment. The High Capacity cDNA Reverse Transcription Kit was used to reverse transcribe all of the isolated RNA, meaning that expressed TCRB transcripts were what got sequenced. Survey-depth immunoSEQ sequencing was performed on stem cell-like memory T cell samples, with an average of roughly 930,000 total reads per sample. After sorted cells were lysed in RLT buffer, RNA was extracted with DNase-treated RNeasy Micro or Mini kits, with the choice depending on cell number. Each cell subset was processed separately to prevent cross-contamination, with patient and healthy donor samples processed together. Using the immunoSEQ multiplex PCR, TCRB sequences were amplified from cDNA into 87-bp fragments spanning the CDR3 region. Sequencing of the amplicons was performed on the Illumina HiSeq platform. From the authors' description of their analysis: Synthetic template baselines were used to correct PCR bias computationally, reads within Hamming distance 2 were collapsed, and singletons that could not be merged were discarded. Reads were aligned against IMGT so that V, D and J genes, CDR3 length and insertions or deletions at six rearrangement sites could be assigned. Clonotype counts were normalized to sorted cell number within each subset before computing true diversity and Gini coefficients with the tcR R package. The overlap coefficient, calculated on TCRB nucleotide sequences, was used to measure repertoire sharing. Drawn from immuneACCESS, this table holds only the in-frame rearrangements with V and J called that TCRdb kept. Clones are partly lost; checked studies trace under half to an unresolved V gene and leave the rest unexplained. Clonal size and the V and J genes are those of that table, whereas D and trimming came from the DNA. A total of about 110,000 clones appear in this sample, approximately 39% of them only once. The top ten hold about 0.07% of the sample.

Via the germline V gene, CDR1 is SNHLY and CDR2 FYNNEI. V is shortened by 3 bases, J by 4 bases, and the region joining them spans 10 bases. The CDR3 numbers 15 residues from cysteine through phenylalanine. Of all the DNA, just the CDR3 is kept, 45 bases in frame from base 1. Overall study results and their limits: PCR might favor shorter templates, but patient and control samples were amplified and corrected together, so any skew would affect both groups equally. Naive, central memory and regulatory TCRB repertoires appeared to be more similar among patients than among healthy donors. Because cDNA rather than genomic DNA was sequenced, highly expressing activated cells could have been over-represented, although no difference in activation and CD3 levels was found between groups. At VDJ recombination sites, patients with type 1 diabetes made fewer insertions and deleted more nucleotides, a pattern implying thymic rearrangement abnormalities. HLA sub-analyses involved small numbers of individuals, so any influence of HLA type on TCRB rearrangement remained unresolved. A moderate but significant shortening of TCRB CDR3 length was observed in type 1 diabetes patients in all four CD4+ subsets.

This clone was seen only a few times. Its antigen is currently not known. No quality values exist for individual bases; no much larger clone is one base distant. Recombination linked TRBV2 to TRBJ2-6; the best D guess is TRBD2, with 6 bases matching. Sequenced material: stem cell memory CD4+ T cells from blood. Read against the paper, the sample's cell subset or site label means: stem cell-like memory CD4+ T cells. The sequence came from a woman under 30 in good health. The CDR3 protein is CASSDGGTGANVLTF. The DNA is as follows: TGTGCCAGCAGTGACGGAGGGACCGGGGCCAACGTCCTGACTTTC.